Ten or more counts support the clone carrying this T cell receptor (beta chain). This entry is derived from a study of Graves' ophthalmopathy and Graves' hyperthyroidism. Amplification targeted the TCR beta CDR3 regions, with RNA transcripts as the source material. The workflow started with a first-round RT-PCR run with HTBI primers and then moved on to a second-round multiplex PCR. TCRdb called the multiplex PCR reads again in MiXCR, with one record for every CDR3 protein. This table has approximately 1.2 million distinct CDR3 sequences, 35% to 40% appearing once. This TCR derives from an adult man with Graves' hyperthyroidism. The specimen was peripheral blood or thyroid tissue (not recorded which).

CDR3 sequence: CSASTAHEQYF. The CDR3, as DNA: TGCAGTGCTAGTACGGCGCACGAGCAGTACTTC. The rearrangement joins TRBV20-1 to TRBJ2-7; D call uncertain. V lost 3 bases, J lost 5 bases, and 8 bases lay in between. The CDR3 consists of 11 residues. The V gene's germline CDR1 is DFQATT and CDR2 SNEGSKA (reference sequence).